These 13 T cell receptor beta chains came from one sample sequenced in a study of T cells after posttransplantation cyclophosphamide. A marrow graft followed busulfan-fludarabine conditioning, with cyclophosphamide on days +3 and +4. The data were produced by immunoSEQ multiplex PCR, yet TCRdb's version contains in-frame clones alone and is incomplete. The repertoire includes fewer than 45,000 clones, roughly 78% of them detected once, and about 8% sits in the top ten. Sequenced here: CD4+ T cells sorted from blood, sampled 1,700 to 2,000 days after a stem cell transplant with posttransplant cyclophosphamide. These receptors were taken from a female patient in her thirties or forties who received an allogeneic stem cell transplant from a related donor, was CMV-positive, and had no GVHD. Some of these T cells may belong to the graft donor.

The genes are TRBV7-8 and TRBJ2-5; the match to TRBD1 covers 8 bases. The CDR3 extends over 15 amino acids. Per germline, CDR1 SGHVS and CDR2 FQNEAQ. After removal of 4 bases from V and 1 base from J, the junction contained 5 bases not matched to a gene. The CDR3 reads CASSSGQGAQETQYF. For the CDR3, the DNA is TGTGCCAGCAGCTCAGGACAGGGAGCCCAAGAGACCCAGTACTTC.

This chain links TRBV25-1 with TRBJ2-3; 13 bases match TRBD2. Trimming removed 3 bases from V and 0 bases from J; junction bases left unmatched: 3. CDR1 is MGHDK, CDR2 SYGVNS, per germline. This CDR3 comprises 17 residues. The CDR3 DNA sequence: TGTGCCAGCAGTGATACTAGCGGGGGGGCTAGCACAGATACGCAGTATTTT. Amino acids: CASSDTSGGASTDTQYF. Full variable domain (outside the CDR3, taken from reference TRBV25-1 and TRBJ2-3): EADIYQTPRYLVIGTGKKITLECSQTMGHDKMYWYQQDPGMELHLIHYSYGVNSTEKGDLSSESTVSRIRTEHFPLTLESARPSHTSQYLCASSDTSGGASTDTQYFGPGTRLTVL.

This chain uses TRBV5-4 with TRBJ2-6, with 10 positions matching TRBD1. The V gene's germline CDR1 is SGHNT and CDR2 YYREEE (reference sequence). V trimming: 3 bases; J trimming: 2 bases; junction bases outside the gene matches: 5. The CDR3 is 17 amino acids. This CDR3 is CASSSPTGGAGANVLTF. The DNA for the CDR3 is TGTGCCAGCAGCTCGCCGACAGGGGGCGCTGGGGCCAACGTCCTGACTTTC.

The table lists this clone with a count of one. The rearrangement joins TRBV6-6 to TRBJ1-5; no clear D gene. The CDR3 covers 16 residues. Germline V gives CDR1 MNHNY, CDR2 SVGAGI (reference sequence). V lost 6 bases and J 0 bases, leaving 15 bases between the germline ends. The CDR3 nucleotides are TGTGCCAGCAGCCCCTTTAATGGAGATAGCAATCAGCCCCAGCATTTT. As protein: CASSPFNGDSNQPQHF.

CDR3 sequence: CSVEGGRTGASFETQYF. The CDR3 bases are TGCAGCGTTGAAGGGGGAAGGACAGGTGCTTCGTTCGAGACCCAGTACTTC. The chain recombines TRBV29-1 with TRBJ2-5, with 7 bases aligning to TRBD1. The trim removed 1 base at V and 5 bases at J, leaving 16 bases unmatched. The germline V gene encodes CDR1 SQVTM and CDR2 ANQGSEA. This CDR3 has 17 residues.

The chain is built from TRBV10-3 and TRBJ2-7; 12 positions agree with TRBD1. The CDR3 totals 13 residues. Germline CDR1 ENHRY, CDR2 SYGVKD. With V trimmed by 9 bases and J by 7 bases, 7 bases remained unmatched. CDR3 in amino acids: CAITGTGGREQYF. CDR3 nucleotide sequence: TGTGCCATTACCGGGACAGGGGGCCGAGAGCAGTACTTC.

V usage is TRBV18 and J usage is TRBJ1-5; 7 nucleotides align to TRBD1. The germline gives CDR1 KGHSH, CDR2 LQKENI. V trimming: 4 bases; J trimming: 5 bases; junction bases outside the gene matches: 8. The CDR3 runs to 15 residues. This chain's CDR3 is CASSHFTGADQPQHF. Written as DNA, the CDR3 is TGTGCCAGCTCACATTTTACAGGGGCCGATCAGCCCCAGCATTTT. The entire variable domain, with the rest obtained from reference TRBV18 and TRBJ1-5, is as follows: NAGVMQNPRHLVRRRGQEARLRCSPMKGHSHVYWYRQLPEEGLKFMVYLQKENIIDESGMPKERFSAEFPKEGPSILRIQQVVRGDSAAYFCASSHFTGADQPQHFGDGTRLSIL.

This chain uses TRBV10-3 with TRBJ2-5; 7 bases map to TRBD1. The CDR3 is made up of 15 amino acids. Germline assignment: CDR1 ENHRY and CDR2 SYGVKD. V gave up 6 bases and J gave up 0 bases; unmatched junction bases: 7. The CDR3 loop reads CAISSDRVYQETQYF. In nucleotides, the CDR3 is TGTGCCATCAGCTCCGACAGGGTCTACCAAGAGACCCAGTACTTC.

This chain connects TRBV19 to TRBJ2-1, with unresolved D. The CDR3 is 13 amino acids. Trimming took 6 bases from V and 6 from J, leaving 12 bases between them. Germline V gene lookup returns CDR1 LNHDA and CDR2 SQIVND (reference sequence). CDR3 coding DNA: TGTGCCAGTAGCGCACAGATCTCCAATGAGCAGTTCTTC. Its translation is CASSAQISNEQFF.

V is TRBV7-3 and J is TRBJ1-1, with D possibly matching TRBD1 (6 bases). V lost 4 bases and J lost 0, with 9 bases in between. CDR1 SGHTA and CDR2 FQGTGA come from the germline V gene. This CDR3 contains 14 residues. CDR3 protein: CASSSGQLNTEAFF. The CDR3 DNA sequence: TGTGCCAGCAGCTCCGGACAGTTGAACACTGAAGCTTTCTTT. The whole variable domain, filled in from reference TRBV7-3 and TRBJ1-1, reads GAGVSQTPSNKVTEKGKYVELRCDPISGHTALYWYRQSLGQGPEFLIYFQGTGAADDSGLPNDRFFAVRPEGSVSTLKIQRTERGDSAVYLCASSSGQLNTEAFFGQGTRLTVV.

The chain uses TRBV7-8 and TRBJ1-5, with 10 bases lining up with TRBD1. The germline CDR1 and CDR2 sequences are SGHVS and FQNEAQ. The CDR3 runs 16 residues. The trim removed 6 bases at V and 6 bases at J, leaving 11 bases unmatched. CDR3 sequence: CASSSRDRGSGQPQHF. The CDR3 nucleotides read TGTGCCAGCAGTTCCCGGGACAGGGGATCGGGTCAGCCCCAGCATTTT.

The rearrangement links TRBV5-4 to TRBJ2-3; tentatively, D is TRBD2 (6 bases). The CDR3 runs 15 residues. The germline CDR1 and CDR2 sequences are SGHNT and YYREEE (reference sequence). Trimming took off 0 bases at V and 0 bases at J, with 8 bases between the two ends. The CDR3 loop reads CASSLAGGSTDTQYF. The CDR3 DNA follows: TGTGCCAGCAGCTTGGCTGGGGGGAGCACAGATACGCAGTATTTT.

V gene TRBV11-2 combines with J gene TRBJ2-7; possible D gene TRBD1, 6 bases. The germline CDR1 and CDR2 sequences are SGHAT and FQNNGV. The CDR3 totals 17 residues. V dropped 0 bases and J dropped 0 bases, with 15 bases sitting between them. CDR3 loop: CASSLEPTGPSSYEQYF. The CDR3 DNA reads as TGTGCCAGCAGCTTAGAACCGACAGGCCCCAGCTCCTACGAGCAGTACTTC.